This T cell receptor (beta chain) was sequenced during a study of cytomegalovirus exposure and HLA in healthy donors. Broader study findings: The productive fraction for most TCR beta V segments was about 90% or about 30% in an earlier analysis.

The germline V gene has CDR1 SGHTA and CDR2 FQGNSA. This CDR3 has 15 residues. Regarding this clone: Its antigen is unidentified. One end of the junction is discordant with germline, which a read error may explain.

The PCR was carried out with 60 Vbeta primers and 13 Jbeta primers. The method was immunoSEQ multiplex PCR; TCRdb's version includes in-frame clones alone and lacks a portion of them. Counted here are under 200,000 clones, roughly 74% occurring once; the ten biggest clones make up roughly 1.9%. This clonotype was sampled from a woman aged 30 to 39 in good health and CMV-seronegative. The rearrangement uses TRBV7-2 and TRBJ2-3, with D perhaps TRBD2 (5 bases). The sequenced material came from PBMCs. The CDR3 sequence is CASSLARRITDTQYF. CDR3 coding DNA: TGTGCCAGCAGCCTAGCTAGGCGGATAACAGATACGCAGTATTTT.